This T cell receptor beta chain was documented in a study of post-analysis software for immune sequencing data. Study in general: Included among the disease courses, which were recorded for the cohort, were relapsing-remitting, secondary progressive and progressive-relapsing multiple sclerosis.

The CDR3 consists of 18 residues. V lost 5 bases, J lost 0 bases, and 20 bases lay in between. The germline CDR1 and CDR2 sequences are SEHNR and FQNEAQ (reference sequence). As for this clonotype: Antigen: not known.

cDNA libraries of TCR beta carried unique molecular identifiers. MiXCR, applied by TCRdb to the PCR reads, yields one record per CDR3 protein. The sample comprises some 450,000 distinct CDR3 sequences, nearly 45% of which are singletons, and about 12% rests with the top ten. Findings of the study overall: Under the F measure, samples that were prepared in one batch clustered strongly together. TRBV segments more frequent in patients than in controls numbered several and included TRBV5-6, TRBV5-1 and TRBV20-1.

Sample: blood. V usage is TRBV7-9 and J usage is TRBJ2-1; D could derive from TRBD1 or TRBD2 (5 bases each). The receptor comes from a girl aged 5-17 years with multiple sclerosis. CDR3 bases: TGTGCCAGCAGCCGCAAGGTGGGGGACCTCCTCTCCTACAATGAGCAGTTCTTC. This sequence encodes CASSRKVGDLLSYNEQFF.